This passage covers 26 T cell receptor beta chains from one sample sequenced in a study of T cell repertoires in cytomegalovirus infection. These receptors' antigens are unknown. TCRdb passed the reads through MiXCR, listing each CDR3 protein once. The sample includes about 400,000 distinct CDR3 sequences, roughly 34% of them seen just once. The sample consisted of cultured PBMCs, taken from culture after CMV antigen stimulation. The origin of the receptors is a human donor in good health (CMV status not recorded). Some clones in this sample may be carry-over from other donors' samples.

This clonotype was counted a few times. CDR3 nucleotides: TGTGCCAGCAGTTTATATCGGGGTGAAGCTTTCTTT. Its protein product is CASSLYRGEAFF. This sequence joins TRBV12-3 or TRBV12-4 and TRBJ1-1; no clear D. There are 12 residues in the CDR3. Trimming removed 2 bases from V and 7 bases from J, with 8 bases in between.

This clonotype has more than one count but fewer than ten. V gene TRBV7-8 combines with J gene TRBJ2-2; D is uncertain. V was pared by 3 bases and J by 0 bases, with 5 bases between. Per the germline V gene, CDR1 is SGHVS and CDR2 is FQNEAQ. The CDR3 contains 14 residues. CDR3 residues: CASSFGTNTGELFF. The CDR3 nucleotides read TGTGCCAGCAGCTTCGGAACGAACACCGGGGAGCTGTTTTTT.

The V call is TRBV7-9, the J call TRBJ1-1; 7 bases agree with TRBD1. Germline CDR1 reads SEHNR; CDR2 reads FQNEAQ (reference sequence). This CDR3 is built from 14 residues. J was trimmed by 4 bases and V by 5 bases; bases with no gene match: 7. The CDR3 DNA follows: TGTGCCAGCAGCCGCGAGCCAGGGGGCACTGAAGCTTTCTTT. The encoded protein is CASSREPGGTEAFF. Together with reference TRBV7-9 and TRBJ1-1, the CDR3 gives the full variable domain: DTGVSQNPRHKITKRGQNVTFRCDPISEHNRLYWYRQTLGQGPEFLTYFQNEAQLEKSRLLSDRFSAERPKGSFSTLEIQRTEQGDSAMYLCASSREPGGTEAFFGQGTRLTVV.

In this sample, this clonotype turned up a few times. V is TRBV12-3 or TRBV12-4 and J is TRBJ2-3; D is ambiguous. CDR3 size: 13 residues. Deletions cut 4 bases from V and 6 bases from J, with 11 bases between. The CDR3 protein is CASSYLLVDTQYF. CDR3 sequence (DNA): TGTGCCAGCAGTTACCTGCTGGTGGATACGCAGTATTTT.

The rearrangement links TRBV5-6 to TRBJ2-4; either TRBD1 or TRBD2 may fit D (5 bases each). CDR3 length: 15 residues. Trimming cost V 4 bases and J 13 bases, with 24 bases left between them. The germline V gene encodes CDR1 SGHDT and CDR2 YYEEEE. In nucleotides, the CDR3 is TGTGCCAGCAGCCCCTCGACCGGGACGGTCCAGAAACAGTACTTC. It specifies CASSPSTGTVQKQYF.

The chain has TRBV27 and TRBJ2-7, with TRBD1 as a possible D gene (5 bases). CDR3 length equals 13 residues. With 3 bases removed from V and 6 bases from J, the gap between germline ends came to 12 bases. CDR1 MNHEY and CDR2 SMNVEV come from the germline V gene (reference sequence). This chain's CDR3 is CASSFGRALEQYF. CDR3 coding DNA: TGTGCCAGCAGTTTCGGCAGGGCCCTCGAGCAGTACTTC.

V usage is TRBV6-1 and J usage is TRBJ2-7; D may be TRBD2 (6 bases). CDR3 size: 13 residues. V was trimmed by 4 bases and J by 5 bases, leaving 12 bases between them. Germline lookup yields CDR1 MNHNS and CDR2 SASEGT. The CDR3 reads CASSAGRGNEQYF. The CDR3 DNA reads as TGTGCCAGCAGTGCCGGGAGAGGGAACGAGCAGTACTTC.

The chain joins TRBV6-2 or TRBV6-3 to TRBJ2-5, with 13 bases matching TRBD2. J gave up 2 bases and V 5 bases, and 5 bases lay outside the gene matches. Germline V gives CDR1 MNHEY, CDR2 SVGEGT. This CDR3 has 16 residues. The CDR3 spells CASSHGTSGIQETQYF. The CDR3 nucleotides read TGTGCCAGCAGTCATGGGACTAGCGGGATTCAAGAGACCCAGTACTTC.

V gene TRBV6-2 or TRBV6-3 combines with J gene TRBJ1-5; tentative D call: TRBD1 (5 bases). Germline values: CDR1 MNHEY, CDR2 SVGEGT. This CDR3 is 15 amino acids long. Trimming took off 7 bases at V and 2 bases at J, with 15 bases between the two ends. The CDR3 region has the DNA TGTGCCAGCACCGACAGACTGGGGGGCAATCAGCCCCAGCATTTT. Encoded protein: CASTDRLGGNQPQHF.

This chain links TRBV5-4 with TRBJ1-1, with D maybe TRBD1 (5 bases). The germline V gene encodes CDR1 SGHNT and CDR2 YYREEE (reference sequence). V dropped 2 bases and J dropped 4 bases, with 18 bases sitting between them. CDR3 size: 16 residues. The CDR3 region is CASSFGGTKGLTEAFF. The CDR3 DNA reads as TGTGCCAGCAGCTTTGGGGGGACCAAGGGACTCACTGAAGCTTTCTTT.

V and J are TRBV4-1 and TRBJ2-7, with a tentative D call TRBD1 (6 bases). V shed 0 bases and J shed 3 bases, with 12 bases lying between them. Per germline, CDR1 MGHRA and CDR2 YSYEKL. The CDR3 is 15 amino acids. As DNA, the CDR3 is TGCGCCAGCAGCCAAGATCAGGGGACACGCTACGAGCAGTACTTC. This gives the protein CASSQDQGTRYEQYF.

CDR3 coding DNA: TGTGCCAGCAGTTCTGGGCCAGTCTACGAGCAGTACTTC. Protein product: CASSSGPVYEQYF. V gene TRBV28 combines with J gene TRBJ2-7; D is ambiguous. V shed 4 bases and J shed 3 bases, with 10 bases lying between them. In germline, CDR1 is MDHEN, CDR2 SYDVKM. This CDR3 spans 13 amino acids.

The chain couples TRBV5-5 to TRBJ2-5, with D unclear. CDR1 is SGHKS and CDR2 is YYEKEE in the germline V gene (reference sequence). V was shortened by 0 bases and J by 1 base, with 7 bases between the two germline ends. This CDR3 is built from 14 residues. CDR3 sequence: CASSLELLQETQYF. CDR3 sequence (DNA): TGTGCCAGCAGCTTGGAGTTACTCCAAGAGACCCAGTACTTC.

This clonotype showed up just a few times. The chain employs TRBV27 and TRBJ2-5; 10 bases line up with TRBD2. Trimming removed 0 bases from V and 1 base from J; junction bases left unmatched: 2. Germline loops: CDR1 MNHEY, CDR2 SMNVEV (reference sequence). The CDR3 length is 16 residues. The DNA for the CDR3 is TGTGCCAGCAGTTTATCGGCTAGCGGGAGCCAAGAGACCCAGTACTTC. It codes for CASSLSASGSQETQYF.

This clonotype was seen repeatedly, ten times or more. The chain couples TRBV7-2 to TRBJ2-5; weak D call: TRBD2 (6 bases). Trimming shortened V by 3 bases and J by 1 base, and 12 bases separated the two germline ends. From germline, CDR1 is SGHTA and CDR2 FQGNSA. The CDR3 length is 15 residues. CDR3 in DNA: TGTGCCAGCAGCTTTCAAGGCGGGGCCCAAGAGACCCAGTACTTC. It translates to CASSFQGGAQETQYF.

V is TRBV19 and J is TRBJ1-5; D uncertain. The CDR3 runs 14 residues. Germline CDR1 and CDR2: LNHDA and SQIVND (reference sequence). V was trimmed by 7 bases and J by 6 bases, leaving 16 bases between them. CDR3 nucleotides: TGTGCCAGTAAGGCGGCAGAGGTCGGTCAGCCCCAGCATTTT. It yields the protein CASKAAEVGQPQHF. The full variable domain, with the rest looked up from reference TRBV19 and TRBJ1-5, is DGGITQSPKYLFRKEGQNVTLSCEQNLNHDAMYWYRQDPGQGLRLIYYSQIVNDFQKGDIAEGYSVSREKKESFPLTVTSAQKNPTAFYLCASKAAEVGQPQHFGDGTRLSIL.

V and J are TRBV12-3 or TRBV12-4 and TRBJ1-3; D is possibly TRBD1 (5 bases). Trimming took off 5 bases at V and 2 bases at J, with 16 bases between the two ends. The CDR3 consists of 16 residues. CDR3 sequence: CASSLRGGTTGNTIYF. Here the CDR3 DNA reads TGTGCCAGCAGTCTCCGGGGGGGAACTACTGGAAACACCATATATTTT.

This clonotype has just one count. The chain couples TRBV29-1 to TRBJ2-6, with D possibly TRBD1 on 5 matching bases. Trimming pared 0 bases from V and 0 bases from J, leaving 12 bases between. The germline V gene has CDR1 SQVTM and CDR2 ANQGSEA. This CDR3 region has 17 residues. CDR3 protein: CSVEEHRTSSGANVLTF. Written as DNA, the CDR3 is TGCAGCGTTGAAGAGCACAGGACGAGCTCTGGGGCCAACGTCCTGACTTTC.

This sequence joins TRBV20-1 and TRBJ2-3, with TRBD2 matching 9 bases. The CDR3 consists of 14 residues. Trimming removed 5 bases from V and 4 bases from J; junction bases left unmatched: 7. Per germline, CDR1 DFQATT and CDR2 SNEGSKA (reference sequence). The CDR3: CSAQPTSGPDTQYF. The CDR3 nucleotides are TGCAGTGCTCAACCGACTAGCGGCCCAGATACGCAGTATTTT.

This clonotype was detected many times. J is TRBJ2-7 and V is TRBV28, with 7 bases aligning to TRBD2. The junction had 7 bases not matched to a gene; V was cut back by 5 bases and J by 3 bases. This CDR3 contains 14 residues. CDR1 and CDR2 from the germline V gene are MDHEN and SYDVKM. The CDR3 nucleotides are TGTGCCAGCAGTGGTGGCGGGAGCGGCTACGAGCAGTACTTC. Its protein is CASSGGGSGYEQYF.

The rearrangement joins TRBV6-2 or TRBV6-3 to TRBJ2-3; D may match TRBD1 or TRBD2 (5 bases each). The CDR3 contains 15 residues. V was shortened by 9 bases and J by 4 bases, with 20 bases between the two germline ends. CDR1 and CDR2 from the germline V gene are MNHEY and SVGEGT. The CDR3 DNA follows: TGTGCCAGTGGCCCTCGAGGGGCTGGTGCAGATACGCAGTATTTT. This encodes CASGPRGAGADTQYF.

CDR3 nucleotide sequence: TGCAGTGCTAGAGCTAGCGGTCTCTTTTTAAAAGAGACCCAGTACTTC. Translating it yields CSARASGLFLKETQYF. V gene TRBV20-1 combines with J gene TRBJ2-5; 7 bases agree with TRBD2. Unmatched junction bases numbered 11, after V lost 1 base and J lost 3 bases. The CDR3 extends over 16 amino acids. Germline V gene data show CDR1 as DFQATT and CDR2 as SNEGSKA (reference sequence).

This clonotype was seen only a few times. The gene calls are TRBV6-1 and TRBJ1-6, with a possible D match to TRBD1 (6 bases). Trimming shortened V by 5 bases and J by 7 bases, and 15 bases separated the two germline ends. From germline, CDR1 is MNHNS and CDR2 SASEGT. This CDR3 has 15 residues. In DNA, the CDR3 is TGTGCCAGCAGTCGACTGGGGCAGGGGAATTCACCCCTCCACTTT. This encodes CASSRLGQGNSPLHF.

The chain uses TRBV6-6 and TRBJ1-2, with a possible D match to TRBD1 (5 bases). CDR3 size: 13 residues. The germline V and J ends were trimmed by 4 bases and 9 bases, with 15 bases remaining between them. Germline CDR1 and CDR2: MNHNY and SVGAGI (reference sequence). CDR3 nucleotides: TGTGCCAGCAGTTCAACGGGGCAAACCCGCTACACCTTC. This translates into CASSSTGQTRYTF.

The chain employs TRBV27 and TRBJ2-7; a possible D gene is TRBD2 (5 bases). V was trimmed by 3 bases and J by 4 bases, leaving 10 bases between them. This CDR3 has 13 amino acids. Germline V gives CDR1 MNHEY, CDR2 SMNVEV (reference sequence). The CDR3 spells CASSFRGKYEQYF. Written as DNA, the CDR3 is TGTGCCAGCAGTTTCCGGGGAAAGTACGAGCAGTACTTC.

This clonotype was counted between two and nine times. The J gene is TRBJ2-1, the V gene TRBV5-1, with 9 positions matching TRBD1. CDR3 length equals 13 residues. Germline V gene sequence: CDR1 SGHRS, CDR2 YFSETQ. The V gene end was trimmed by 5 bases and the J gene end by 10 bases; junction bases not matched to a gene: 7. The CDR3 bases are TGCGCCAGCAGGACCGGACAGGGGCGGGAGCAGTTCTTC. As protein: CASRTGQGREQFF. Full variable domain (missing parts from reference TRBV5-1 and TRBJ2-1): KAGVTQTPRYLIKTRGQQVTLSCSPISGHRSVSWYQQTPGQGLQFLFEYFSETQRNKGNFPGRFSGRQFSNSRSEMNVSTLELGDSALYLCASRTGQGREQFFGPGTRLTVL.